These 16 T cell receptor beta chains came from one sample sequenced in a study of metastatic and nonmetastatic thyroid tumors (dated by TCRdb to 2018 to 2020). None of the patients had been given any treatment before thyroid surgery. The method was PCR. Sequencing instrument: Illumina HiSeq 4000. TCRdb passed the public sequencing reads through fastp at Q25 and MiXCR, retaining productive beta sequences. This sample has around 8,200 clones in its table, and 25% to 30% of those were observed once. Jointly, the top ten make up around two fifths of the sample. The sample comprised tumor tissue. These receptors all stem from a male donor with papillary thyroid cancer or a benign thyroid nodule (not recorded which). Some clones in this sample may be carry-over from other donors' samples.

The V and J genes are TRBV20-1 and TRBJ2-1, with 13 bases aligning to TRBD2. The V gene's germline CDR1 is DFQATT and CDR2 SNEGSKA (reference sequence). The CDR3 contains 14 residues. After removal of 5 bases from V and 6 bases from J, the junction contained 4 bases not matched to a gene. The CDR3 DNA is TGCAGTGCTTTACTAGCGGGAGGGCTCAATGAGCAGTTCTTC. It codes for CSALLAGGLNEQFF.

This rearrangement joins TRBV11-2 to TRBJ2-7; TRBD2 matches at 9 bases. The CDR3 has 17 residues. V lost 3 bases, J lost 0 bases, and 9 bases stayed unmatched. Looked up from germline, CDR1 is SGHAT and CDR2 is FQNNGV. For the CDR3, the DNA is TGTGCCAGCAGCTTCCCGAAGCGGGGGGCCATCTCCTACGAGCAGTACTTC. It encodes CASSFPKRGAISYEQYF. Using reference TRBV11-2 and TRBJ2-7 for the parts outside the CDR3, the full variable domain is EAGVAQSPRYKIIEKRQSVAFWCNPISGHATLYWYQQILGQGPKLLIQFQNNGVVDDSQLPKDRFSAERLKGVDSTLKIQPAKLEDSAVYLCASSFPKRGAISYEQYFGPGTRLTVT.

This chain links TRBV5-1 with TRBJ1-6; the match to TRBD1 covers 7 bases. This CDR3 spans 14 amino acids. The J segment lost 8 bases and the V segment lost 6 bases, leaving 8 bases of the junction unmatched. Germline values: CDR1 SGHRS, CDR2 YFSETQ. The CDR3 protein is CASTQGIIDSPLHF. The CDR3 nucleotides read TGCGCCAGCACACAGGGGATTATAGATTCACCCCTCCACTTT.

The V gene is TRBV6-2 or TRBV6-3, the J gene TRBJ1-1, with D unclear. Looked up from germline, CDR1 is MNHEY and CDR2 is SVGEGT. This CDR3 region has 16 residues. V was clipped by 5 bases and J by 2 bases, with 18 bases between them. This CDR3 reads CASSPSLPGANTEAFF. CDR3 nucleotide sequence: TGTGCCAGCAGTCCAAGCCTCCCGGGCGCTAACACTGAAGCTTTCTTT.

The J gene is TRBJ2-6, the V gene TRBV5-1, with D uncertain. The CDR3 runs to 14 residues. V was cut by 4 bases and J by 1 base, with 6 bases left in between. In germline, CDR1 is SGHRS, CDR2 YFSETQ. The CDR3 loop is CASSRKSGANVLTF. DNA of the CDR3: TGCGCCAGCAGCCGTAAGTCTGGGGCCAACGTCCTGACTTTC.

The genes are TRBV5-1 and TRBJ2-1; possibly TRBD2 for D (5 bases). Germline V gene lookup returns CDR1 SGHRS and CDR2 YFSETQ. This CDR3 contains 15 residues. Trimming cost V 0 bases and J 5 bases, with 12 bases left between them. CDR3 nucleotides: TGCGCCAGCAGCTTGGTTGTGGGAGTGGACAATGAGCAGTTCTTC. This gives the protein CASSLVVGVDNEQFF.

This clone was counted once. The chain carries TRBV20-1 and TRBJ1-4; D unresolved. CDR3 length: 15 amino acids. Germline loops: CDR1 DFQATT, CDR2 SNEGSKA (reference sequence). The V end was cut by 3 bases, the J end by 0 bases, with 11 bases between. The CDR3 sequence is CSASRVGATNEKLFF. DNA for the CDR3: TGCAGTGCTAGTCGAGTCGGTGCAACTAATGAAAAACTGTTTTTT.

The chain uses TRBV27 and TRBJ2-1, with 13 bases matching TRBD2. This CDR3 comprises 17 residues. Trimming took 5 bases from V and 0 from J; bases not matched to a gene: 4. Germline CDR1 MNHEY, CDR2 SMNVEV (reference sequence). Here the CDR3 reads CASSPRLAGGSYNEQFF. In nucleotides, the CDR3 is TGTGCCAGCAGTCCCAGACTAGCGGGAGGCTCCTACAATGAGCAGTTCTTC.

The chain is built from TRBV20-1 and TRBJ2-3; 8 nucleotides agree with TRBD1. The germline gives CDR1 DFQATT, CDR2 SNEGSKA (reference sequence). CDR3 length equals 14 residues. Unmatched junction bases numbered 4, after V lost 5 bases and J lost 0 bases. The CDR3 DNA reads as TGCAGTGCTTCCGGACAGGGTAGCACAGATACGCAGTATTTT. Translating it yields CSASGQGSTDTQYF.

The chain carries TRBV10-3 and TRBJ1-1, with 9 bases that match TRBD1. The CDR3 is made up of 13 amino acids. The trim removed 6 bases at V and 4 bases at J, leaving 3 bases unmatched. Germline values: CDR1 ENHRY, CDR2 SYGVKD. The CDR3 nucleotides read TGTGCCATCAGCGACAGGGGGGGCACTGAAGCTTTCTTT. Its protein is CAISDRGGTEAFF.

This clone was detected a few times. The junction does not match germline at one end; this may be a read error. The V gene is TRBV28, the J gene TRBJ2-3, with D hard to call. Germline V gene data show CDR1 as MDHEN and CDR2 as SYDVKM. This CDR3 contains 14 residues. The CDR3 DNA reads as TGTGCCAGCATTTTAAGGGATTTCACAGATACGCAGTATTTT. This translates into CASILRDFTDTQYF.

As concerns this clone: A read error may account for a junction end that differs from germline. V usage is TRBV6-4 and J usage is TRBJ2-1; TRBD1 matches 7 bases. CDR1 is MRHNA and CDR2 is SNTAGT in the germline V gene. The CDR3 is 16 amino acids. The CDR3 DNA is TGTGCCAGGAGTGAGCGTAGGGACAGCCAGGACAATGAGCAGTTCTTC. It codes for CARSERRDSQDNEQFF.

This clone was seen at least ten times. The chain links TRBV4-2 to TRBJ2-7; possible D gene TRBD1, 5 bases. Germline V gene lookup returns CDR1 LGHNA and CDR2 YNFKEQ. V lost 0 bases and J 8 bases, leaving 14 bases between the germline ends. The CDR3 has 14 residues. CDR3 coding DNA: TGTGCCAGCAGCCAAGATCTGGTCCAGGGCAAGCAGTACTTC. Its protein product is CASSQDLVQGKQYF.

The chain joins TRBV20-1 to TRBJ2-7; the D is unclear. The germline V gene encodes CDR1 DFQATT and CDR2 SNEGSKA (reference sequence). V was pared by 3 bases and J by 4 bases, with 13 bases between. This CDR3 has 13 amino acids. The CDR3 bases are TGCAGTGCTAGGGAAGTAAAAGAGTACGAGCAGTACTTC. Translating gives CSAREVKEYEQYF.

This chain joins TRBV7-6 and TRBJ2-3; D is unresolved. V lost 3 bases and J 2 bases, leaving 6 bases between the germline ends. The CDR3 spans 13 residues. Germline V gene sequence: CDR1 SGHVS, CDR2 FNYEAQ. CDR3 DNA sequence: TGTGCCAGCAGCTTGACCATCACAGATACGCAGTATTTT. Translating it yields CASSLTITDTQYF.

The V and J genes are TRBV19 and TRBJ2-1; 8 bases agree with TRBD2. With V trimmed by 7 bases and J by 7 bases, 9 bases remained unmatched. There are 14 residues in the CDR3. CDR1 is LNHDA, CDR2 SQIVND, per germline (reference sequence). The DNA for the CDR3 is TGTGCCAGTAAGGACGGGAGGGCCGTAAATGAGCAGTTCTTC. Translation: CASKDGRAVNEQFF.